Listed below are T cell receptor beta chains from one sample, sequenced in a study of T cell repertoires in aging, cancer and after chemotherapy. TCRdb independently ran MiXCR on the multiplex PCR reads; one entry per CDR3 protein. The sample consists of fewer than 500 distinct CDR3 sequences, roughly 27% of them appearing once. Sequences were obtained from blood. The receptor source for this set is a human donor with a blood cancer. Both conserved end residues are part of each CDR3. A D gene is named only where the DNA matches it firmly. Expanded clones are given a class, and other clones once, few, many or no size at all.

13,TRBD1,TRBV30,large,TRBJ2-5,CAWAGTVEETQYF,TGTGCCTGGGCCGGGACAGTAGAAGAGACCCAGTACTTC
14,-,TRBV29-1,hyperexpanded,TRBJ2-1,CSVDLGKGNNEQFF,TGCAGCGTTGATCTAGGGAAGGGTAACAATGAGCAGTTCTTC
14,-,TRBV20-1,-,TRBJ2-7,CSARAEGSYYEQYF,TGCAGTGCTAGAGCGGAGGGTAGCTACTACGAGCAGTACTTC
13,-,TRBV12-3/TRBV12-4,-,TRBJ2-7,CASRRTETYEQYF,TGTGCCAGCAGACGGACCGAGACCTACGAGCAGTACTTC
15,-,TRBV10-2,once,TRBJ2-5,CASSDRASSMETQYF,TGCGCCAGCAGTGATAGGGCATCATCGATGGAGACCCAGTACTTC
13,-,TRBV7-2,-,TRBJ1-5,CASSLMQDQPQHF,TGTGCCAGCAGCTTAATGCAGGATCAGCCCCAGCATTTT
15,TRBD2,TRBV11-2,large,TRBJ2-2,CASSPGLTNTGELFF,TGTGCCAGCAGCCCGGGACTAACGAACACCGGGGAGCTGTTTTTT
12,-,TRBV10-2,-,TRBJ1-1,CASRAGDTEAFF,TGCGCCAGCAGAGCAGGGGACACTGAAGCTTTCTTT
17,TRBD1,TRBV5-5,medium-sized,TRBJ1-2,CASSLRDSYYSNYGYTF,TGTGCCAGCAGCTTGCGGGACAGCTACTATTCTAACTATGGCTACACCTTC
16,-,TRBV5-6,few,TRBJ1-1,CASSRPGQPMNTEAFF,TGTGCCAGCAGCCGGCCAGGGCAGCCTATGAACACTGAAGCTTTCTTT
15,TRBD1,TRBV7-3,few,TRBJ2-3,CASSPAGTARNTQYF,TGTGCCAGCAGCCCCGCCGGGACAGCCCGGAATACGCAGTATTTT
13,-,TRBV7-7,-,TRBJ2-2,CASSPSDTAELFF,TGTGCTAGCAGCCCATCGGATACCGCGGAGCTGTTTTTT
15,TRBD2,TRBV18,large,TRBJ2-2,CASFLSGANTGELFF,TGTGCCAGCTTCCTTAGCGGGGCGAACACCGGGGAGCTGTTTTTT
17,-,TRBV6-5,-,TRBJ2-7,CAISLKVAGEVEHEQYF,TGTGCCATCAGTTTGAAAGTTGCCGGGGAAGTCGAACACGAGCAGTACTTC
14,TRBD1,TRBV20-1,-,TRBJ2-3,CSAWDQGARDTQYF,TGCAGTGCCTGGGACCAGGGGGCAAGAGATACGCAGTATTTT
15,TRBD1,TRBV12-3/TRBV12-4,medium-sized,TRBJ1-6,CASSLLGTGFSPLHF,TGTGCCAGCAGTTTACTCGGGACAGGGTTTTCACCCCTCCACTTT
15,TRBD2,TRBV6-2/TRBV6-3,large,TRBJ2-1,CASSYLLAGEGEQFF,TGTGCCAGCAGTTACTTACTAGCGGGAGAGGGTGAGCAGTTCTTC
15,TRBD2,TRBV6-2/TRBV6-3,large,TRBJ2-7,CASRPLAGGTYEQYF,TGTGCCAGCAGGCCACTAGCGGGAGGCACCTACGAGCAGTACTTC
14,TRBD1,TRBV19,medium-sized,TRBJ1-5,CASRRQGVGQPQHF,TGTGCCAGTAGGCGCCAGGGGGTCGGTCAGCCCCAGCATTTT
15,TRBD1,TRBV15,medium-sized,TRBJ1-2,CATSSPGTADYGYTF,TGTGCCACCAGCAGTCCTGGGACAGCGGACTATGGCTACACCTTC
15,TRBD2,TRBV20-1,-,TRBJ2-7,CSARDRRESVGEQYF,TGCAGTGCTAGAGATCGGCGGGAGTCGGTTGGCGAGCAGTACTTC
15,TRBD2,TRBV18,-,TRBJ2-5,CASSPLGGGQETQYF,TGTGCCAGCTCACCCCTCGGGGGGGGTCAAGAGACCCAGTACTTC
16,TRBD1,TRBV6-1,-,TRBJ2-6,CASSHRGLSGANVLTF,TGTGCCAGCAGTCACAGGGGGCTATCTGGGGCCAACGTCCTGACTTTC
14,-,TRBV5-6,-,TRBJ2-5,CASSLGGLPVDQYF,TGTGCCAGCAGCTTGGGGGGTCTCCCGGTGGACCAGTACTTC
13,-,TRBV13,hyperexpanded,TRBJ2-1,CASSFGGENEQFF,TGTGCCAGCAGCTTTGGAGGGGAGAATGAGCAGTTCTTC
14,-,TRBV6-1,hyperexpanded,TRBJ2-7,CASSEWGPGYEQYF,TGTGCCAGCAGTGAATGGGGGCCGGGGTACGAGCAGTACTTC
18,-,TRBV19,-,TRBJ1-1,CASSMATPNQPMNTEAFF,TGTGCCAGTAGTATGGCGACGCCGAACCAACCTATGAACACTGAAGCTTTCTTT
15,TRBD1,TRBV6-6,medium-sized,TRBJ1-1,CASSDGTGGNTEAFF,TGTGCCAGCAGTGACGGGACAGGGGGGAACACTGAAGCTTTCTTT
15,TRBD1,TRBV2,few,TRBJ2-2,CASSKGQYNTGELFF,TGTGCCAGCAGCAAGGGACAGTATAACACCGGGGAGCTGTTTTTT
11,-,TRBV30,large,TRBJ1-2,CAWSLNYGYTF,TGTGCCTGGAGTTTGAACTATGGCTACACCTTC
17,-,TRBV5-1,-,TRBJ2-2,CASSLRMGGQNTGELFF,TGCGCCAGCAGCTTGCGGATGGGGGGGCAAAACACCGGGGAGCTGTTTTTT
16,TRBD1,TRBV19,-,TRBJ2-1,CASSDGQGRSYNEQFF,TGTGCCAGTAGCGATGGACAGGGTCGCTCCTACAATGAGCAGTTCTTC
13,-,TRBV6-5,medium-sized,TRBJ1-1,CASSWVRNTEAFF,TGTGCCAGCAGTTGGGTTAGGAACACTGAAGCTTTCTTT
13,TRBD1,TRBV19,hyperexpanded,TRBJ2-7,CASSQGQPSEQYF,TGTGCCAGTAGTCAGGGACAGCCCAGCGAGCAGTACTTC
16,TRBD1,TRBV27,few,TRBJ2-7,CASSSPFGQGPYEQYF,TGTGCCAGCAGTTCACCCTTTGGACAGGGCCCCTACGAGCAGTACTTC
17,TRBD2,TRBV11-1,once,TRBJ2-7,CASSPRTSWDDLGEQYF,TGTGCCAGCAGCCCCCGGACTAGCTGGGATGATTTGGGCGAGCAGTACTTC
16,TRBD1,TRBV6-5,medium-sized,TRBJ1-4,CASSHDRQGFNEKLFF,TGTGCCAGCAGTCACGACCGACAGGGCTTTAATGAAAAACTGTTTTTT
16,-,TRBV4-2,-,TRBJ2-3,CASSQDGGGSGDTQYF,TGTGCCAGCAGCCAAGATGGCGGGGGCTCCGGAGATACGCAGTATTTT
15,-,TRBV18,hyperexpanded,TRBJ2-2,CASSPGTPGTGELFF,TGTGCCAGCTCACCCGGGACTCCAGGAACCGGGGAGCTGTTTTTT